This T cell receptor (beta chain) was sequenced during a study of cytomegalovirus exposure and HLA in healthy donors. Study in general: Among the roughly 400 genotyped donors, around 85% were placed in the Caucasian-associated ancestry cluster. General observations from the study: Links to common viral pathogens appeared, in a later analysis, for several of the most significant clusters.

In regard to this clone: Its cognate antigen is unknown.

Despite likely unrecorded immune exposures, the donors were nominally healthy at the time of sampling. In the PCR, 60 Vbeta and 13 Jbeta primers were used. Measured with immunoSEQ multiplex PCR; TCRdb has only the in-frame clones, and not every one. This repertoire comprises over 30,000 clones; its ten largest clones make up approximately 3.5%. Sequencing input: PBMCs. This clonotype was obtained from a man aged 40-49 years in good health and CMV-seronegative.

The CDR3 is CAGGLTGTLNTEAFF. For the CDR3, the DNA is TGTGCCGGGGGATTAACCGGGACATTGAACACTGAAGCTTTCTTT. The chain combines TRBV30 with TRBJ1-1; D is possibly TRBD1 (6 bases). The CDR3 is 15 residues long. V shed 8 bases and J shed 0 bases, with 19 bases lying between them. Per the germline V gene, CDR1 is GTSNPN and CDR2 is SVGIG (reference sequence).